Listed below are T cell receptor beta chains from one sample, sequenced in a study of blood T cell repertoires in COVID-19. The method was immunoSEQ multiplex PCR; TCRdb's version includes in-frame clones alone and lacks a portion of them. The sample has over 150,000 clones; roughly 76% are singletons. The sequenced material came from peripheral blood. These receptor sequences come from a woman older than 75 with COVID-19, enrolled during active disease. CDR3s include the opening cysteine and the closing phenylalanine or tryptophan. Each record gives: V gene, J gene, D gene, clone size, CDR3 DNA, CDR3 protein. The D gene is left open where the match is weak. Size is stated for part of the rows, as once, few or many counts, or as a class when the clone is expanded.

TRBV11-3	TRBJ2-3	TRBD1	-	TGTGCCAGCAGCTTAACCGGGACAGGGTTTCCAGATACGCAGTATTTT	CASSLTGTGFPDTQYF
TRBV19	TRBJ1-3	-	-	TGTGCCAGTAGTATTCGGACGGACAGCTCTGGAAACACCATATATTTT	CASSIRTDSSGNTIYF
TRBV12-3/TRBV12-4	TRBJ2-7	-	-	TGTGCCAGCAGTTTAGTGCTAGCAAGTGAGCAGTACTTC	CASSLVLASEQYF
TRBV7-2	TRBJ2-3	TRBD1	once	TGTGCCAGCAGCCTGGACAGGGGTACGCAGTATTTT	CASSLDRGTQYF
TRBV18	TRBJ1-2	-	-	TGTGCCAGCTCACCATCCGGGGGAACAGAGGGCTACACCTTC	CASSPSGGTEGYTF
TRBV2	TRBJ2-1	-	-	TGTGCCAGCAGTGAATCGCCAGGGAAGAAAACCTACAATGAGCAGTTCTTC	CASSESPGKKTYNEQFF
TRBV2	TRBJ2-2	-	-	TGTGCCAGCAGTGATCTCCCAGGGGAGTACGGGGAGCTGTTTTTT	CASSDLPGEYGELFF
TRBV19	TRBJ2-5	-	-	TGTGCCAGTAGTATAGGCGGTGGACAGTTCCAAGAGACCCAGTACTTC	CASSIGGGQFQETQYF
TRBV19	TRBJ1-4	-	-	TGTGCCAGTAGTAACGGAGGTAGCGGAGGCGAAAAACTGTTTTTT	CASSNGGSGGEKLFF
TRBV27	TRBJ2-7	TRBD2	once	TGTGCCAGCAGGGCGGGGGGTGCGAGCGAGCAGTACTTC	CASRAGGASEQYF
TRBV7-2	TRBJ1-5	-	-	TGTGCCAGCAGCTCAGCGGGGCCCTTGGCGCCCCAGCATTTT	CASSSAGPLAPQHF
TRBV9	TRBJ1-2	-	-	TGTGCCAGCGTTGGTTGGGCAGCCAATGGCTACACCTTC	CASVGWAANGYTF
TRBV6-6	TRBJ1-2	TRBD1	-	TGTGCCAGCAGTTACGTGGGACAGAACTATGGCTACACCTTC	CASSYVGQNYGYTF
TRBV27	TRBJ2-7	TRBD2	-	TGTGCCAGCAGTTTATCTGGCGGGAGGGCCTCGCTCTACGAGCAGTACTTC	CASSLSGGRASLYEQYF
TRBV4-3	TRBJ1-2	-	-	TGCGCCAGCAGCCAAGCTTCCGGACAGTATGGCTACACCTTC	CASSQASGQYGYTF
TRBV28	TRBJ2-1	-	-	TGTGCCAGCAGTTTAGAGGGCGGGGTGATTAATGAGCAGTTCTTC	CASSLEGGVINEQFF
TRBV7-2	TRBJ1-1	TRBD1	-	TGTGCCAGCAGCTTAGTCTCAGGGGGCTGGAATACTGAAGCTTTCTTT	CASSLVSGGWNTEAFF
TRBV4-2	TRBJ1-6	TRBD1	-	TGTGCCAGCAGCCAACTTCAGGGGGCGCCTTATAATTCACCCCTCCACTTT	CASSQLQGAPYNSPLHF
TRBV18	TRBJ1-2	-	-	TGTGCCACCCAGGGGCAGCCTAGTAACTATGGCTACACCTTC	CATQGQPSNYGYTF
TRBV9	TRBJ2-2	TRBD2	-	TGTGCCAGCAGCGTTGGGACTAGCGGGAGTCGCGTTTGGGGCACCGGGGAGCTGTTTTTT	CASSVGTSGSRVWGTGELFF
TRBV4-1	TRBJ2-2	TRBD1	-	TGCGCCAGCAGCCGAACAGGGGGCGCCGACACCGGGGAGCTGTTTTTT	CASSRTGGADTGELFF
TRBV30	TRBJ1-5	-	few	TGTGCCTGGACACGACAGGCCGATCAGCCCCAGCATTTT	CAWTRQADQPQHF
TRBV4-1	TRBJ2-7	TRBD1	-	TGCGCCAGCAGTCCCGGGACAGGGACCTACGAGCAGTACTTC	CASSPGTGTYEQYF
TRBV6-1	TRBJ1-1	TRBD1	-	TGTGCCAGCAGTGAAATCTCGGTGACAGGGCGGAACACTGAAGCTTTCTTT	CASSEISVTGRNTEAFF
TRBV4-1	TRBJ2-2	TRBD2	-	TGCGCCAGCAGCCAACTAGCGGGAGTCACCGGGGAGCTGTTTTTT	CASSQLAGVTGELFF
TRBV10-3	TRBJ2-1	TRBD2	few	TGTGCCATCAGTGACCCGATGGGGACTAGCGGGGCCAATGAGCAGTTCTTC	CAISDPMGTSGANEQFF
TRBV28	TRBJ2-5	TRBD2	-	TGTGCCAGCAGTCGGGACTACCCGGTTAGGGCCCAGTACTTC	CASSRDYPVRAQYF
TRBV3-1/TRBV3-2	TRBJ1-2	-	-	TGTGCCAGCAGCCAATCGACAGTTTTCTCTAACTATGGCTACACCTTT	CASSQSTVFSNYGYTF
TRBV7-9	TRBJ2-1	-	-	TGTGCCAGCAGCGCCCTAGTAGCGTTCTCCTACAATGAGCAGTTCTTC	CASSALVAFSYNEQFF
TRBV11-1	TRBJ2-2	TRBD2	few	TGTGCCAGCAGCGGACTAGCGGGAGTCGTGGGGGAGCTGTTTTTT	CASSGLAGVVGELFF
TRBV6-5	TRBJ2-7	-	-	TGTGCCAGCAGTTATATCGAGGGATCCTACGAGCAGTACTTC	CASSYIEGSYEQYF
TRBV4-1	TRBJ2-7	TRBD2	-	TGCGCCAGCAGCCAACGGGGAGGGGGACTAGCGGGAGGGCGGTACGAGCAGTACTTC	CASSQRGGGLAGGRYEQYF
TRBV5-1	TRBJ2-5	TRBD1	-	TGCGCCAGCAGCCCGGGACAGGTGGAAGAGACCCAGTACTTC	CASSPGQVEETQYF
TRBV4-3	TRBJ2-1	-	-	TGCGCCAGCAGCCAAGATCGAGGTGCACCCTACAATGAGCAGTTCTTC	CASSQDRGAPYNEQFF
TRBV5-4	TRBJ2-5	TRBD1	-	TGTGCCAGCAGCTTCGGACAGGGGCGGGGGGAGACCCAGTACTTC	CASSFGQGRGETQYF
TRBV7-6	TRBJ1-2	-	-	TGTGCCAGCAGCTCCCCCGGCAGGGGTCAGGGCTACACCTTC	CASSSPGRGQGYTF
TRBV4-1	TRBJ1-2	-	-	TGCGCCAGCAGCCAAGTGTTAATTGGCAGGGCGCACTATGGCTACACCTTC	CASSQVLIGRAHYGYTF
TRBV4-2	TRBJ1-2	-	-	TGTGCCAGCAGCCAAGAGGCCAGATCCTATGGCTACACCTTC	CASSQEARSYGYTF
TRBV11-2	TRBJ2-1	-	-	TGTGCCAGCAGCTTAGAACCGGGGGGCCACAATGAGCAGTTCTTC	CASSLEPGGHNEQFF
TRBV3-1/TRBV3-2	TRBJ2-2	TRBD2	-	TGTGCCAGCAGCGAGACTAGCGGGGGGTGGGACACCGGGGAGCTGTTTTTT	CASSETSGGWDTGELFF
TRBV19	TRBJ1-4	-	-	TGTGCCAGTAGTATTGAGGGTCGGAGGGAAAAACTGTTTTTT	CASSIEGRREKLFF
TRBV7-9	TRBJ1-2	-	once	TGTGCCAGCAGCTTGGGCCTCTATGGCTACACCTTC	CASSLGLYGYTF
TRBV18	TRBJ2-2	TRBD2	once	TGTGCCAGCTCACCCGGACTAGCGGGTTGGACCGGGGAGCTGTTTTTT	CASSPGLAGWTGELFF
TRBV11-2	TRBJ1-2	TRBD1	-	TGTGCCAGCAGCGACCAAACCTCCAGGGGGGACTATGGCTACACCTTC	CASSDQTSRGDYGYTF
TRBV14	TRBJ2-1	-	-	TGTGCCAGCAGCCAAGATGTGGAGGGTCCTGGACAGTTCTTC	CASSQDVEGPGQFF
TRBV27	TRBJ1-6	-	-	TGTGCCAGCAGTTGGGGGGAGAATAATTCACCCCTCCACTTT	CASSWGENNSPLHF
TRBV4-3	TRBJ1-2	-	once	TGCGCCAGCAGCCAGGAGCGAGGTGCCTATGGCTACACCTTC	CASSQERGAYGYTF
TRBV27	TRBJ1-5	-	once	TGTGCCAGCAGTCCGCGCCTCGGAGGGATGGGTCAGCCCCAGCATTTT	CASSPRLGGMGQPQHF
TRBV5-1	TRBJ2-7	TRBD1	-	TGCGCCAGCAGCCCACAGGGGTATGCCTACGAGCAGTACTTC	CASSPQGYAYEQYF
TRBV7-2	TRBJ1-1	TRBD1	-	TGTGCCAGCAGTCTCCTACAGGGGATAAACACTGAAGCTTTCTTT	CASSLLQGINTEAFF
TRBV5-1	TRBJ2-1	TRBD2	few	TGCGCCAGCAGCCTCAGGACTAGCGGGAGTGGATACAATGAGCAGTTCTTC	CASSLRTSGSGYNEQFF